The clone carrying this T cell receptor (beta chain) was counted ten times or more. What it binds is unknown. The CDR3 loop spans 11 amino acids. Germline V lookup: CDR1 SQVTM, CDR2 ANQGSEA. The sample originates from a study of early T cells in non-severe SARS-CoV-2 infection. Study-wide context: Sequencing targeted bulk RNA from unsorted whole blood, leaving chains unpaired. General study results and limits: Database matching using VDJdb favored anti-spike CD8 responses, with private and CD4 specificities left missing.

Unique molecular identifiers were attached to individual cDNA molecules. TCRdb analysed the 5' RACE reads with MiXCR anew, one entry per CDR3 protein. The sample shows about 80,000 distinct CDR3 sequences, 11% to 15% of them seen only once. This TCR was recovered from an adult who was a healthcare worker with PCR-confirmed SARS-CoV-2 infection or an uninfected control (not recorded which). Sequenced input: whole blood. The gene calls are TRBV29-1 and TRBJ2-3; D may be TRBD1 (5 bases). The CDR3 DNA sequence: TGCAGTGAAGAGACAGTCGGGACGCAGTATTTT. Its translation: CSEETVGTQYF.